The clone carrying this T cell receptor (beta chain) was seen a single time. Original data processing: Amplification of reference gene primers was used by the study to estimate nucleated cell counts. Data came from immunoSEQ multiplex PCR; TCRdb stores just in-frame clones and leaves some out. The D gene and trimming were derived from the DNA, and the V and J assignments and clone size from that table. The repertoire holds 150,000 or so clones, with over 75% as singletons. This sample stems from a study of blood T cell repertoires in COVID-19. Overall study context: Acute and convalescent COVID-19 samples came from the United States, Italy and Spain.

Cohort allocation depended upon clinical history that participants reported. Germline trimming cut 3 bases from V and 8 bases from J; bases unmatched to any gene: 4. Germline assignment: CDR1 SGDLS and CDR2 YYNGEE. This CDR3 contains 13 residues. Sequencing used PBMCs or T cells enriched from blood (not recorded which). The TCR originated in a man aged 40-49 years who had recovered from COVID-19. The chain uses TRBV9 and TRBJ2-1; 8 bases agree with TRBD1. This CDR3 is CASSGTQGDEQFF. CDR3 DNA: TGTGCCAGCAGCGGAACACAGGGGGATGAGCAGTTCTTC.